This is a list of T cell receptor beta chains from one sample in a study of PD-1 blockade in classical Hodgkin lymphoma. Libraries were prepared by immunoSEQ multiplex PCR; TCRdb keeps only in-frame clonotypes and omits some of them. In the table there are around 23,000 clones, around nine tenths of which are singletons. The material was peripheral blood mononuclear cells (PBMCs), obtained before the fourth cycle of nivolumab. The receptor set was obtained from a human donor with classical Hodgkin lymphoma. The CDR3 runs from the conserved cysteine through the conserved F or W. A D gene is named only where the DNA matches it firmly. Clone size appears in some rows only: once, few, many, or a class for an expanded clone.

clone_size | j_call | v_call | d_call | cdr3_nt | cdr3_aa
once | TRBJ2-2 | TRBV5-5 | . | TGTGCCAGCAGCCCCATTTTATCCACCGGGGAGCTGTTTTTT | CASSPILSTGELFF
. | TRBJ2-1 | TRBV14 | . | TGTGCCAGCAGCCTAGGGGGACCAAATTACAATGAGCAGTTCTTC | CASSLGGPNYNEQFF
. | TRBJ2-5 | TRBV5-4 | . | TGTGCCAGCAGCTTGGGACAGACGACCCAGTACTTC | CASSLGQTTQYF
few | TRBJ1-4 | TRBV7-9 | TRBD1 | TGTGCCAGCAGCGTAGCATACAGGGGTCGGGATGAAAAACTGTTTTTT | CASSVAYRGRDEKLFF
. | TRBJ2-2 | TRBV2 | TRBD2 | TGTGCCAGCAGGGACCCGGGGGGGCACGGCACCGGGGAGCTGTTTTTT | CASRDPGGHGTGELFF
. | TRBJ2-1 | TRBV29-1 | TRBD2 | TGCAGCGTGGGCCGACTAGCGGGGGGGCCACGGAATGAGCAGTTCTTC | CSVGRLAGGPRNEQFF
once | TRBJ2-3 | TRBV7-8 | . | TGTGCCAGCAGCCACTCCGCGGGGGCCGACACAGATACGCAGTATTTT | CASSHSAGADTDTQYF
. | TRBJ2-5 | TRBV7-9 | . | TGTGCCAGCAGCTCCCGGACCCAGTACTTC | CASSSRTQYF
. | TRBJ2-2 | TRBV7-3 | . | TGTGCCAGCAGCTTAACGAGAGGCGGCGGGGAGCTGTTTTTT | CASSLTRGGGELFF
. | TRBJ2-7 | TRBV4-1 | . | TGCGCCAGCAGCCAAGACCTGTCGGGAGCATACTACGAGCAGTACTTC | CASSQDLSGAYYEQYF
. | TRBJ2-2 | TRBV10-1 | . | TGCGCCAGCAGTGATGGGGAGGGACAGAACACCGGGGAGCTGTTTTTT | CASSDGEGQNTGELFF
once | TRBJ1-4 | TRBV19 | . | TGTGCCAGTAGTTCGTCGTCCCGGGTTATCCAGAATGAAAAACTGTTTTTT | CASSSSSRVIQNEKLFF
large | TRBJ1-4 | TRBV11-2 | TRBD1 | TGTGCCAGCAGCCCCTCCCCGGACAGGTTGAATGAAAAACTGTTTTTT | CASSPSPDRLNEKLFF
. | TRBJ2-5 | TRBV5-1 | . | TGCGCCAGCAGCTGGTCCGTTGGGGGATTACAAGAGACCCAGTACTTC | CASSWSVGGLQETQYF
. | TRBJ2-2 | TRBV2 | . | TGTGCCAGCAGTGAAAACAGGCCTGGCACCGGGGAGCTGTTTTTT | CASSENRPGTGELFF
. | TRBJ2-1 | TRBV18 | TRBD1 | TGTGCCAGCTCACCTGGGACAGGCTTCTACAATGAGCAGTTCTTC | CASSPGTGFYNEQFF
. | TRBJ2-3 | TRBV27 | . | TGTGCCAGCAGTTTAAAGGGCACAGATACGCAGTATTTT | CASSLKGTDTQYF